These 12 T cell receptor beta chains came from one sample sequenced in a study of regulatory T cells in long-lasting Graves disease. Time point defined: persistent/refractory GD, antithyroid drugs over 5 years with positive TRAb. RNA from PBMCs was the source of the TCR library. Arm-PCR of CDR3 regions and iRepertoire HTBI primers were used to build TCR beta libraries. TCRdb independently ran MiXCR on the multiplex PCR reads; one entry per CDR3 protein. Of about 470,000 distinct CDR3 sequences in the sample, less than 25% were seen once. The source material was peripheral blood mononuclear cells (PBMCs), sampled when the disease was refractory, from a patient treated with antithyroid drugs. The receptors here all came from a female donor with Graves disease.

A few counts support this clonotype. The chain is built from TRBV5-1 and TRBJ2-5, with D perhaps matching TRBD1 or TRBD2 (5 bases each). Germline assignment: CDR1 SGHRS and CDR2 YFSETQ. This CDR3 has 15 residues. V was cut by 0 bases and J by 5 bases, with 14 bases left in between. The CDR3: CASSLADWGMETQYF. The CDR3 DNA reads TGCGCCAGCAGCTTGGCCGATTGGGGGATGGAGACCCAGTACTTC.

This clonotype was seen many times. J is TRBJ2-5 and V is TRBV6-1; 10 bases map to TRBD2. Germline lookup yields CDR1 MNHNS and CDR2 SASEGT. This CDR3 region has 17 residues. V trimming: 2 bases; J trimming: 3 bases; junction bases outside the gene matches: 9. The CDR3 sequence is CASSERPSGSMEETQYF. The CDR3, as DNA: TGTGCCAGCAGTGAAAGGCCTAGCGGGAGTATGGAAGAGACCCAGTACTTC.

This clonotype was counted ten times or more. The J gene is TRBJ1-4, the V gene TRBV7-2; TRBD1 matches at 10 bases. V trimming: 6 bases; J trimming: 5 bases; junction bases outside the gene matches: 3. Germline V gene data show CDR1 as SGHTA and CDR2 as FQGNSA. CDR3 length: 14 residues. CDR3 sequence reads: CASSGQGDNEKLFF. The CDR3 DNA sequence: TGTGCCAGCAGTGGACAGGGGGACAATGAAAAACTGTTTTTT.

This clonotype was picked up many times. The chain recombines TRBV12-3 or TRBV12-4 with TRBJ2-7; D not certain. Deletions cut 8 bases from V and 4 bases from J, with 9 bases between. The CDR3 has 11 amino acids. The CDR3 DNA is TGTGCCAGCGGCGGCCGATACGAGCAGTACTTC. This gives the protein CASGGRYEQYF.

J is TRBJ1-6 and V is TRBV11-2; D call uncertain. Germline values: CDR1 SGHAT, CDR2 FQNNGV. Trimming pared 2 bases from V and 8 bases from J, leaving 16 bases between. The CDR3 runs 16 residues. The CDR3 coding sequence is TGTGCCAGCAGCTTATCGCCGTCTGGGCCTGATTCACCCCTCCACTTT. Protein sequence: CASSLSPSGPDSPLHF.

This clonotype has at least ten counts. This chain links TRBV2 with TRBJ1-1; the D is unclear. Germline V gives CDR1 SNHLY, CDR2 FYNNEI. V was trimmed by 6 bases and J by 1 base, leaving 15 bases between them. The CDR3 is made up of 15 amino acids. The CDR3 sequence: CASRAWRTENTEAFF. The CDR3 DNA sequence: TGTGCCAGCAGAGCTTGGCGGACCGAGAACACTGAAGCTTTCTTT.

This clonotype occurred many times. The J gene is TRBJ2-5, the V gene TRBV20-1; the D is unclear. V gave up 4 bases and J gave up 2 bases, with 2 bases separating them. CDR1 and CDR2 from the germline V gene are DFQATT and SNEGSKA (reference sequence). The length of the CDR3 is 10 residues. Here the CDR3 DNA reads TGCAGTGCTATTCAAGAGACCCAGTACTTC. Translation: CSAIQETQYF.

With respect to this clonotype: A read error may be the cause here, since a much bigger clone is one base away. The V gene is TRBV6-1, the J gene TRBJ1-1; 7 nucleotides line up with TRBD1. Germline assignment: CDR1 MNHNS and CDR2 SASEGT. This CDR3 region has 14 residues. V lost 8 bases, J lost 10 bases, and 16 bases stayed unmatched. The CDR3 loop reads CASGGPDRMPRAFF. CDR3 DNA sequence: TGTGCCAGCGGTGGACCGGACAGGATGCCCCGAGCTTTCTTT.

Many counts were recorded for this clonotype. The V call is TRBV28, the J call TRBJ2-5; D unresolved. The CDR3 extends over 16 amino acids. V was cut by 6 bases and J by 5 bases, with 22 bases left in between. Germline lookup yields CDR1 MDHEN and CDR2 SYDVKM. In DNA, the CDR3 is TGTGCCAGCAGCCCCTTGGATCGGGTCTCGAGGGAGACCCAGTACTTC. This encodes CASSPLDRVSRETQYF.

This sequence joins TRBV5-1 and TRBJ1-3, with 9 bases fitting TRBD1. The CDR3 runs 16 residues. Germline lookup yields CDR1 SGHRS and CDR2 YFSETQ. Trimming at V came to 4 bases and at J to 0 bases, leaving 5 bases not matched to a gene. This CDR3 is CASSLGQGSSGNTIYF. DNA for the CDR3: TGCGCCAGCAGCCTGGGACAGGGAAGCTCTGGAAACACCATATATTTT.

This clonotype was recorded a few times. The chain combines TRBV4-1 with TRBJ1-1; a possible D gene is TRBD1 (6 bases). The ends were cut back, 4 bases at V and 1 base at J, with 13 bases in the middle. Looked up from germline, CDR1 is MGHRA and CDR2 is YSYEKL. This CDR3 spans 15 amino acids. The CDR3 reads CASSPWDTENTEAFF. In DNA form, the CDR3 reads TGCGCCAGCAGCCCCTGGGACACAGAGAACACTGAAGCTTTCTTT.

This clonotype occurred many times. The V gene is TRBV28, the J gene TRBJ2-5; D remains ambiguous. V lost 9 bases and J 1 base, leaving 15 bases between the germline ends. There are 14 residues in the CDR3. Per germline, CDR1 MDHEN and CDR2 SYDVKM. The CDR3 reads CASGRVGRQETQYF. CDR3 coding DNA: TGTGCCAGTGGAAGGGTAGGTCGCCAAGAGACCCAGTACTTC.